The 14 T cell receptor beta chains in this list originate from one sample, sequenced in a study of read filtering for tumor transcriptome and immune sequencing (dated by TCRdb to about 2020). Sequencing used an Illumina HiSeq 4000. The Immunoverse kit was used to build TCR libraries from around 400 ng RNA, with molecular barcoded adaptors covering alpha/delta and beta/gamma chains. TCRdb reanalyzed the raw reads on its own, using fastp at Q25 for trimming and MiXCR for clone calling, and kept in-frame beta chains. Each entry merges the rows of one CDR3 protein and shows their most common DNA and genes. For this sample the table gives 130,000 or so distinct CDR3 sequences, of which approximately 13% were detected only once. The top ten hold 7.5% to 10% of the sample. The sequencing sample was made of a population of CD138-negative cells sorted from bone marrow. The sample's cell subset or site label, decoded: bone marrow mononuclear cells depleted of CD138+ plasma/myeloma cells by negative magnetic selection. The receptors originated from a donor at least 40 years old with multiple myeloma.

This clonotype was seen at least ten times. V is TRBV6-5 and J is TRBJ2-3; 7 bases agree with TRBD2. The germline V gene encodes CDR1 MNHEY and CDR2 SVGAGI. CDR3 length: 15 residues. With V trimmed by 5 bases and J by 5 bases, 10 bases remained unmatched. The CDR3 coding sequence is TGTGCCAGCAGTATCGGTGATCCGGGGGGAGATACGCAGTATTTT. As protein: CASSIGDPGGDTQYF.

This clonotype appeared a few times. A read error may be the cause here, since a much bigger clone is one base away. The CDR3 DNA reads TGTGCCAGTAGCATGGGACAGGGAGGTTTCGGTCAGCCCCAGTATTTT. It translates to CASSMGQGGFGQPQYF. This chain links TRBV19 with TRBJ1-5; 9 nucleotides match TRBD1. The assigned J gene may be wrong: the sequence end matches TRBJ2-3 better. The CDR3 is made up of 16 amino acids. The V gene's germline CDR1 is LNHDA and CDR2 SQIVND (reference sequence).

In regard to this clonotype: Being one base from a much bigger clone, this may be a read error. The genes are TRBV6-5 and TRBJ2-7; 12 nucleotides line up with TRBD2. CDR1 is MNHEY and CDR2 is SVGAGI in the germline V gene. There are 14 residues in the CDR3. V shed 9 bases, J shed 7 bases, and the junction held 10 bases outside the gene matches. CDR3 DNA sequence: TGTGCCAGTGTGGGACTAGCGGGCCCGGGTGAGCAGTACTTC. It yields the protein CASVGLAGPGEQYF.

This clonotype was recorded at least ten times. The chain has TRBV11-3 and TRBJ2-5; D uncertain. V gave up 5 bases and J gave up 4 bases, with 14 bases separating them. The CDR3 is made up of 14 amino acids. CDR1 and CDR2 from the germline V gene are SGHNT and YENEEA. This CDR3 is CASSPASSGETQYF. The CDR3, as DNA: TGTGCCAGCAGCCCCGCCTCCTCGGGAGAGACCCAGTACTTC.

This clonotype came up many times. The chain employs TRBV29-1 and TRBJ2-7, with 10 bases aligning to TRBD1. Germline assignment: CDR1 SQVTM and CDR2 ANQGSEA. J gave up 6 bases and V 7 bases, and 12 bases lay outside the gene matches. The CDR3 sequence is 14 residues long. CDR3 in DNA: TGCAGCGCCATCCGGGACAGGGGTATAGGCGAGCAGTACTTC. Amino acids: CSAIRDRGIGEQYF.

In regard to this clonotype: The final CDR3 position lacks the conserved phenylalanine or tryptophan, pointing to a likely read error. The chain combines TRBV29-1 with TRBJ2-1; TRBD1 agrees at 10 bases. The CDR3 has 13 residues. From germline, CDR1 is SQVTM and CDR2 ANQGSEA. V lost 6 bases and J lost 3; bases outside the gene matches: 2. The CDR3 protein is CSVRDRGYNEQFL. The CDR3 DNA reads TGCAGCGTCCGGGACAGGGGCTACAATGAGCAGTTCCTC.

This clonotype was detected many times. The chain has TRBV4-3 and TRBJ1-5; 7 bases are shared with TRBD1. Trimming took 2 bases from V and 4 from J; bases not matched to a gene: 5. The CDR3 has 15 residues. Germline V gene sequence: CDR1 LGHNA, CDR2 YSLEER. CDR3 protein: CASSQRQTGNQPQHF. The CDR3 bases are TGCGCCAGCAGCCAACGCCAGACAGGGAATCAGCCCCAGCATTTT.

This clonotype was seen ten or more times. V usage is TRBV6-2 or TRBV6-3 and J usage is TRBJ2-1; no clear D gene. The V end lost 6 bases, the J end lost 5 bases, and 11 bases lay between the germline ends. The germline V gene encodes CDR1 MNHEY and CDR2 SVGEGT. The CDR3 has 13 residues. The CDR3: CASSPLRNNEQFF. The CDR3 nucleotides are TGTGCCAGCAGCCCCCTAAGGAACAATGAGCAGTTCTTC.

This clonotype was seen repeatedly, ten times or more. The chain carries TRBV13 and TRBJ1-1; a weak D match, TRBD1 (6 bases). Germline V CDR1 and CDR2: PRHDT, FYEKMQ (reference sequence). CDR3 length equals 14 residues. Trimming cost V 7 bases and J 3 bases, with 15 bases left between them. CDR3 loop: CASKVKGGHTEAFF. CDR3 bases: TGTGCCAGCAAGGTGAAAGGGGGTCACACTGAAGCTTTCTTT.

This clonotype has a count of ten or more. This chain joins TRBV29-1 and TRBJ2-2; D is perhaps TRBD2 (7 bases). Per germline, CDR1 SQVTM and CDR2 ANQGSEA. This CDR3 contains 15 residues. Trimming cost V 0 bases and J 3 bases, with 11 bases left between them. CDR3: CSVEDSGGHTGELFF. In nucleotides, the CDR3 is TGCAGCGTTGAAGATTCCGGGGGGCACACCGGGGAGCTGTTTTTT.

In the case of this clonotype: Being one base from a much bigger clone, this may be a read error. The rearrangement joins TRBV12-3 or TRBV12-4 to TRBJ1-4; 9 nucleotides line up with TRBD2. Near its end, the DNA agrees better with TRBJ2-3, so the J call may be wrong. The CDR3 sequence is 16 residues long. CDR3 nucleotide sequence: TGTGCCAGCAGCTGGTCGGCTAGCGGGATGCACGCTACGCAGTATTTT. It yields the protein CASSWSASGMHATQYF.

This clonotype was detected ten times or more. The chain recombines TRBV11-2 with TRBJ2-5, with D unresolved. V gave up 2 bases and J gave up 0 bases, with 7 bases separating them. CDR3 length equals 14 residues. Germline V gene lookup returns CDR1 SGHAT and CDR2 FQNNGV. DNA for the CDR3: TGTGCCAGCAGCTTAAGGCCTTACCAAGAGACCCAGTACTTC. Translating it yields CASSLRPYQETQYF.

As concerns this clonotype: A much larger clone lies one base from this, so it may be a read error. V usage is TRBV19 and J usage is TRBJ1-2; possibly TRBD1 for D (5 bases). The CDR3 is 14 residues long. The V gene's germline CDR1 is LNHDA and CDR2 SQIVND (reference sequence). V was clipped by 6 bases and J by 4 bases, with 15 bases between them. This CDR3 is CASSYGGGTYGYTF. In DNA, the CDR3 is TGTGCCAGTAGCTATGGGGGGGGGACCTATGGCTACACCTTC. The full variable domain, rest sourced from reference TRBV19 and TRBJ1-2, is DGGITQSPKYLFRKEGQNVTLSCEQNLNHDAMYWYRQDPGQGLRLIYYSQIVNDFQKGDIAEGYSVSREKKESFPLTVTSAQKNPTAFYLCASSYGGGTYGYTFGSGTRLTVV.

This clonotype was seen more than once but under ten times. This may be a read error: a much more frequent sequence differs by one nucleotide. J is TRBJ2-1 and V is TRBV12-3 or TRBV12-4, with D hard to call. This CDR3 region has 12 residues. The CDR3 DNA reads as TGTGCCAGCAGTCCGAACTACAATGGGCAGTTCTTC. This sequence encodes CASSPNYNGQFF.